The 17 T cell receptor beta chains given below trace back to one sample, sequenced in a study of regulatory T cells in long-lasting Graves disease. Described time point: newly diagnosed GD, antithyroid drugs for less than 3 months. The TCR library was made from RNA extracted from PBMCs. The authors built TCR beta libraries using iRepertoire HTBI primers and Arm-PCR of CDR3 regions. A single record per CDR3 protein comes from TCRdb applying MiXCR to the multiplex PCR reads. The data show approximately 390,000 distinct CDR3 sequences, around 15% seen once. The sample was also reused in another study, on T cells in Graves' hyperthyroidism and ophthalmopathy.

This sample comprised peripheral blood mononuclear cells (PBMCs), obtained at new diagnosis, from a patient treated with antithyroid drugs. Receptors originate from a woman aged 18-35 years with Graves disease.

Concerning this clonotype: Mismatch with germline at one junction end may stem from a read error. Here the CDR3 reads CASSLVPGQGDTEAFF. The CDR3 region has the DNA TGTGCCAGCAGCTTGGTGCCGGGACAGGGAGACACTGAAGCTTTCTTT. The chain couples TRBV5-1 to TRBJ1-1; TRBD1 matches 9 bases. The CDR3 length is 16 residues. Germline V gene lookup returns CDR1 SGHRS and CDR2 YFSETQ.

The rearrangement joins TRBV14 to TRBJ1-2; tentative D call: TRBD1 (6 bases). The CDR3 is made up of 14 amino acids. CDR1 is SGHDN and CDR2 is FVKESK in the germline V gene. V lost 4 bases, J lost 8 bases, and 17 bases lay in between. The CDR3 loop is CASSPIRGASGYTF. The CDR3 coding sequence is TGTGCCAGCAGCCCGATCAGGGGCGCCAGCGGCTACACCTTC.

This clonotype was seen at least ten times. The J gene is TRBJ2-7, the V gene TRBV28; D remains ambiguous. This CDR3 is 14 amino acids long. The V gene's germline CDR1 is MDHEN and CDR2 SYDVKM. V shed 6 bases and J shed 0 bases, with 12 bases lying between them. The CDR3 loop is CASSFGGGSYEQYF. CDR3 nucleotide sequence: TGTGCCAGCAGCTTTGGTGGCGGCTCCTACGAGCAGTACTTC.

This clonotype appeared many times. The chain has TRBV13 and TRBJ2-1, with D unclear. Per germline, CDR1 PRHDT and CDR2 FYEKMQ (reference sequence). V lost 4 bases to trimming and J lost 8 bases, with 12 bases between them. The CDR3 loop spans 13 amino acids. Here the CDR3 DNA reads TGTGCCAGCAGCTACAGTCCCCAGGATGAGCAGTTCTTC. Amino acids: CASSYSPQDEQFF.

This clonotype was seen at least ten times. CDR3 protein: CASSYNRDYFYEQYF. The CDR3 DNA sequence: TGTGCCAGCAGTTACAACCGGGACTACTTCTACGAGCAGTACTTC. The chain has TRBV6-2 or TRBV6-3 and TRBJ2-7; 7 nucleotides match TRBD2. This CDR3 is built from 15 residues. Germline values: CDR1 MNHEY, CDR2 SVGEGT. Trimming cost V 2 bases and J 3 bases; bases outside gene matches: 7.

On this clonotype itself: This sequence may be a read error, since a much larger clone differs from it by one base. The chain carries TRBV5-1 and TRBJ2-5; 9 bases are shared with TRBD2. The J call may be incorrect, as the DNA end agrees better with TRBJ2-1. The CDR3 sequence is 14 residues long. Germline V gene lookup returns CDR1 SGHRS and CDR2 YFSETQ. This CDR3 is CASGGLAGRNQQFF. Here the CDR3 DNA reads TGCGCCAGCGGAGGTCTAGCGGGACGGAATCAGCAGTTCTTC.

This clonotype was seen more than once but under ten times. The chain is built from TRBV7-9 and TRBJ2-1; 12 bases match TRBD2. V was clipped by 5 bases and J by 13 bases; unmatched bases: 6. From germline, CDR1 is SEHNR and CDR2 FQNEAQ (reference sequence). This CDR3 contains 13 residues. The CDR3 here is CASSQTSGGTQFF. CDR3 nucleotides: TGTGCCAGCAGCCAAACTAGCGGGGGGACCCAGTTCTTC. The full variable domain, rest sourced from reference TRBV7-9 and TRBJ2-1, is DTGVSQNPRHKITKRGQNVTFRCDPISEHNRLYWYRQTLGQGPEFLTYFQNEAQLEKSRLLSDRFSAERPKGSFSTLEIQRTEQGDSAMYLCASSQTSGGTQFFGPGTRLTVL.

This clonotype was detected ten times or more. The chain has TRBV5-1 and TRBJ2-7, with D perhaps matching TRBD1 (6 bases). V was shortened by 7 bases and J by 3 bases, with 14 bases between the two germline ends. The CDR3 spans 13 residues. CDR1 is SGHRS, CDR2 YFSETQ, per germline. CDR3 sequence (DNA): TGCGCCAGCGGGCAGGGGTCGAACTACGAGCAGTACTTC. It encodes CASGQGSNYEQYF.

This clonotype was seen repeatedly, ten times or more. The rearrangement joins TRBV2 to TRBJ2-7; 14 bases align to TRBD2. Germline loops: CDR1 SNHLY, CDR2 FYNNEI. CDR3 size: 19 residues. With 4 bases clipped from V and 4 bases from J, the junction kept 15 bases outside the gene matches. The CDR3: CASSGGPLGTSGSPYEQYF. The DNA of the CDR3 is TGTGCCAGCAGTGGAGGTCCCTTGGGGACTAGCGGGAGTCCGTACGAGCAGTACTTC. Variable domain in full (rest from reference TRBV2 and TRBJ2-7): EPEVTQTPSHQVTQMGQEVILRCVPISNHLYFYWYRQILGQKVEFLVSFYNNEISEKSEIFDDQFSVERPDGSNFTLKIRSTKLEDSAMYFCASSGGPLGTSGSPYEQYFGPGTRLTVT.

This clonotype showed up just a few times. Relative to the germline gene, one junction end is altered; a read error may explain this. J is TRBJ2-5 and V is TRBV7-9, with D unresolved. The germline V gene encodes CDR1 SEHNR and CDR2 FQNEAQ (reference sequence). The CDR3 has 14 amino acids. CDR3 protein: CASSPIGPRETQCF. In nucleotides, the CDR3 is TGTGCCAGCAGCCCTATAGGACCTCGAGAGACCCAGTGCTTC.

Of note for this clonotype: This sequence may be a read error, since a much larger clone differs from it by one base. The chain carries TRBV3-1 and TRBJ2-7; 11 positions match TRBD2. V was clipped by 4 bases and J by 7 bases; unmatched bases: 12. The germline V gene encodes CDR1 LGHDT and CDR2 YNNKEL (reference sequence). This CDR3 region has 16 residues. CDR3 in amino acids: CASSRTTSGSYNEQYF. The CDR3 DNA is TGTGCCAGCAGCCGTACAACTAGCGGGAGTTACAATGAGCAGTACTTC.

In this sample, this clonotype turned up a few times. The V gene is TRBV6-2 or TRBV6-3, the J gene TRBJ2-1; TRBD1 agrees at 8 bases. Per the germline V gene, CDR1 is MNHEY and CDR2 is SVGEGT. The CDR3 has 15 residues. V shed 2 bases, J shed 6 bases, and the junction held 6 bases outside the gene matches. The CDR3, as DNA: TGTGCCAGCAGTTACCTGGCAGGGGGCCTCAATGAGCAGTTCTTC. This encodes CASSYLAGGLNEQFF.

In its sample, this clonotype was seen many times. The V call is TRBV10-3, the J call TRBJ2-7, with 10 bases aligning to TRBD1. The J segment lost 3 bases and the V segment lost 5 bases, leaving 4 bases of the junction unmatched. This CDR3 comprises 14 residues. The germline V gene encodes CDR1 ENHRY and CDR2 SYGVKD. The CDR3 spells CAISPGTGDYEQYF. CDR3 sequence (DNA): TGTGCCATCAGTCCTGGGACAGGGGACTACGAGCAGTACTTC.

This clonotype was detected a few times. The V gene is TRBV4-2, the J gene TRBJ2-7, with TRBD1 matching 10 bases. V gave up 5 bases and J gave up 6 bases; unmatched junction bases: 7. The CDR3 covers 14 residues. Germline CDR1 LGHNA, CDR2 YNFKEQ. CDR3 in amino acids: CASSYPGQGSEQYF. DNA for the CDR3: TGTGCCAGCAGCTACCCGGGACAGGGGTCCGAGCAGTACTTC.

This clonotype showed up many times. The CDR3 bases are TGTGCCAGCAGGACAGGTTCCGACGAGCAGTACTTC. Residues: CASRTGSDEQYF. The chain links TRBV11-2 to TRBJ2-7, with D possibly TRBD1 on 6 matching bases. Trimming removed 6 bases at V and 5 bases at J, with 11 bases between. Germline CDR1 reads SGHAT; CDR2 reads FQNNGV. There are 12 residues in the CDR3.

The CDR3 spells CSAPTGRGETQYF. The CDR3 DNA is TGCAGTGCTCCCACAGGACGCGGAGAGACCCAGTACTTC. The J gene is TRBJ2-5, the V gene TRBV20-1; possible D gene TRBD1, 5 bases. This CDR3 contains 13 residues. With 5 bases removed from V and 4 bases from J, the gap between germline ends came to 14 bases. Germline V gene data show CDR1 as DFQATT and CDR2 as SNEGSKA (reference sequence).

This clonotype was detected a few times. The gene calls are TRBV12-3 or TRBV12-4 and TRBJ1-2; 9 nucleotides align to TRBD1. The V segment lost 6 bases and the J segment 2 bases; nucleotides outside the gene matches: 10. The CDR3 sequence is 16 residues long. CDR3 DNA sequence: TGTGCCAGCAGAGCCCCGGGGACAGGGAAAAACTATGGCTACACCTTC. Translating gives CASRAPGTGKNYGYTF.